The following is a TCR beta chain sequence with its context. TCRdb reprocessed the 5' RACE reads; each CDR3 protein has one entry and no DNA is given. The sample features roughly 150,000 distinct CDR3 sequences, with 2% to 3% in its top ten. This sample was taken from a study of monozygotic twins with inflammatory bowel disease. The CDR3 is made up of 14 amino acids. The germline gives CDR1 MNHEY, CDR2 SMNVEV (reference sequence). V gene TRBV27 combines with J gene TRBJ2-5; TCRdb's D gene call, TRBD2, goes unchecked for lack of DNA. The TCR was taken from a human donor with ulcerative colitis or Crohn's disease, or a healthy co-twin of an affected twin (not recorded which). The source material was blood. The CDR3 region is CASRNLAGQETQYF.